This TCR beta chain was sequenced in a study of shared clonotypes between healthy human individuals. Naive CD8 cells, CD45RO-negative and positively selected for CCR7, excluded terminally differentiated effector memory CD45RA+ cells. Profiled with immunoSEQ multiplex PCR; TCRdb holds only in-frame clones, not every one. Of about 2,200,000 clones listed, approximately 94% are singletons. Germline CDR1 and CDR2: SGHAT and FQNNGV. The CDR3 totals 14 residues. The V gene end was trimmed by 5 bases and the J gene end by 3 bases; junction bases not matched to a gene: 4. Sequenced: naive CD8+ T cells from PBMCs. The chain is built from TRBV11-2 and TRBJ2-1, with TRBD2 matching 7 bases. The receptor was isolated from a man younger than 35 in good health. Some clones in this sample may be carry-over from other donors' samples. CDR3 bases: TGTGCCAGCAGCACTAGGACTAGCTACAATGAGCAGTTCTTC. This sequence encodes CASSTRTSYNEQFF.